This entry concerns a single TCR beta chain. Profiling relied on immunoSEQ multiplex PCR, and the TCRdb table lists in-frame clones only, not all of them. The repertoire holds 120,000 to 150,000 clones, with roughly 90% as singletons. Trimming took 7 bases from V and 12 from J, leaving 19 bases between them. This CDR3 region has 13 residues. Germline V gene lookup returns CDR1 MNHEY and CDR2 SVGAGI. The data derive from a study of T cell responses to AZD1222 COVID-19 vaccine. The chain joins TRBV6-5 to TRBJ2-1; tentatively, D is TRBD1 (6 bases). The receptor comes from an adult in good health. The sample consisted of peripheral blood, taken on day 0 of AZD1222 vaccination. This chain's CDR3 is CASNPTGSSGQFF. The CDR3, as DNA: TGTGCCAGCAACCCCACAGGGTCCTCCGGGCAGTTCTTC.